This is a list of T cell receptor beta chains from one sample in a study of blood T cell repertoires in COVID-19. Sequencing was performed with immunoSEQ multiplex PCR; in TCRdb, only in-frame clones are kept and a portion is missing. The profile shows about 670,000 clones, 75% to 90% of them singletons. Sample: peripheral blood. The receptors originated from a woman aged 18-30 years with acute or convalescent COVID-19. The CDR3 runs from the conserved cysteine through the conserved F or W. Each record gives: D gene, V gene, J gene, clone size, CDR3 protein, CDR3 DNA. A D gene is named only where the DNA matches it firmly. The size field is filled for only some rows; it gives once, few, many or a size class.

.	TRBV1	TRBJ1-6	.	CTSSQPRRAKNSPLHF	TGCACCAGCAGCCAGCCCCGGAGGGCGAAGAATTCACCCCTCCACTTT
.	TRBV7-9	TRBJ1-2	.	CASSWTVGSYGYTF	TGTGCCAGCAGCTGGACAGTGGGATCCTATGGCTACACCTTC
TRBD1	TRBV19	TRBJ1-3	.	CASSPRDRGSGNTIYF	TGTGCCAGTAGTCCCCGGGACAGGGGATCTGGAAACACCATATATTTT
TRBD1	TRBV29-1	TRBJ1-1	.	CSVPGQGGDTEAFF	TGCAGCGTCCCGGGACAGGGGGGGGACACTGAAGCTTTCTTT
TRBD1	TRBV15	TRBJ1-1	.	CATSIGHGQGQGEAFF	TGTGCCACCAGCATCGGACACGGACAGGGTCAAGGTGAAGCTTTCTTT
TRBD1	TRBV7-3	TRBJ1-2	.	CASRPGTENYGYTF	TGTGCCAGCAGGCCCGGGACAGAGAACTATGGCTACACCTTC
TRBD1	TRBV28	TRBJ2-2	.	CASRRTGPGGELFF	TGTGCCAGCAGGCGGACAGGACCGGGCGGGGAGCTGTTTTTT
.	TRBV28	TRBJ1-6	.	CASSFGTSSYNSPLHF	TGTGCCAGCAGTTTTGGTACGAGCTCCTATAATTCACCCCTCCACTTT
TRBD1	TRBV19	TRBJ2-2	few	CASSPQRTGNTGELFF	TGTGCCAGTAGTCCGCAAAGGACAGGGAACACCGGGGAGCTGTTTTTT
TRBD1	TRBV7-9	TRBJ1-2	.	CASSYANRGGYGYTF	TGTGCCAGCAGCTACGCTAACAGGGGGGGTTATGGCTACACCTTC
TRBD1	TRBV4-1	TRBJ1-4	once	CASRGTGGDEKLFF	TGCGCCAGCAGGGGGACAGGCGGAGACGAAAAACTGTTTTTT
TRBD1	TRBV2	TRBJ1-1	.	CASGGDREAFF	TGTGCCAGCGGAGGGGACAGAGAAGCTTTCTTT
.	TRBV4-3	TRBJ1-2	.	CASSQDLRVGYTF	TGCGCCAGCAGCCAAGATCTACGGGTTGGCTACACCTTC
TRBD1	TRBV4-1	TRBJ1-5	.	CASSRLGARDRGKPYSNQPQHF	TGCGCCAGCAGCCGATTAGGGGCCCGGGACAGGGGAAAACCGTATAGCAATCAGCCCCAGCATTTT
.	TRBV12-3/TRBV12-4	TRBJ2-1	.	CASSPDYTEQFF	TGTGCCAGCAGTCCGGACTACACTGAGCAGTTCTTC
TRBD1	TRBV6-5	TRBJ2-7	.	CASSYSGQAPSEQYF	TGTGCCAGCAGTTACTCCGGACAGGCTCCCTCGGAGCAGTACTTC
.	TRBV6-5	TRBJ1-1	.	CASSPSGIMNTEAFF	TGTGCCAGCAGCCCCAGTGGCATAATGAACACTGAAGCTTTCTTT
TRBD1	TRBV10-3	TRBJ1-2	.	CAISPGQGGYGYTF	TGTGCCATCAGTCCGGGACAGGGGGGCTATGGCTACACCTTC
.	TRBV30	TRBJ1-2	.	CAWKVGSYGYTF	TGTGCCTGGAAAGTCGGGAGCTATGGCTACACCTTC
TRBD2	TRBV6-5	TRBJ2-5	.	CATGVAGGQETQYF	TGTGCCACGGGGGTTGCGGGGGGACAAGAGACCCAGTACTTC
.	TRBV7-2	TRBJ2-7	.	CASSGRAQGRHEQYF	TGTGCCAGCAGCGGTAGGGCACAGGGACGGCACGAGCAGTACTTC
TRBD1	TRBV19	TRBJ2-5	.	CASSIEDRGPPLQETQYF	TGTGCCAGTAGTATTGAGGACAGGGGTCCTCCACTACAAGAGACCCAGTACTTC